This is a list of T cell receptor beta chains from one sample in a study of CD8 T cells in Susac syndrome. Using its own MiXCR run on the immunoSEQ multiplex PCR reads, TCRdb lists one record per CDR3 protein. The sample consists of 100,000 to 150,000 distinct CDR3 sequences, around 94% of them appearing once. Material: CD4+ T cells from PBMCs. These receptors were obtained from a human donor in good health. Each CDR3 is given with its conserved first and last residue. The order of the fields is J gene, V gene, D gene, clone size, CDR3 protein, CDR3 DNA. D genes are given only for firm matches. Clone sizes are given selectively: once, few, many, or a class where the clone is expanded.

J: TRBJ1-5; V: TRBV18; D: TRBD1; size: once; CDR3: CASSGGQRNQPQHF; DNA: TGTGCCAGCTCGGGGGGACAGCGCAATCAGCCCCAGCATTTT
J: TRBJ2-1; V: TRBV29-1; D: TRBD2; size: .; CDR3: CSVEIAGGPVDNEQFF; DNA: TGCAGCGTTGAGATTGCGGGAGGGCCGGTGGACAATGAGCAGTTCTTC
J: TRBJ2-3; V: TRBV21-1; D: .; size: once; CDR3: CASSTKYDRPDTDTQYF; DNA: TGTGCCAGCAGTACAAAGTACGACAGACCCGACACAGATACGCAGTATTTT
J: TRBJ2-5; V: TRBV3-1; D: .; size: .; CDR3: CASSQDLQGWETQYF; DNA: TGTGCCAGCAGCCAAGATCTCCAGGGTTGGGAGACCCAGTACTTC
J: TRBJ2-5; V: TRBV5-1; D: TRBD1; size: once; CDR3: CASSLIGTGEETQYF; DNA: TGCGCCAGCAGCTTGATTGGGACAGGGGAGGAGACCCAGTACTTC
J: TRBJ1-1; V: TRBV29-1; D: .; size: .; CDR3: CSVVVDTEAFF; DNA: TGCAGCGTTGTAGTTGACACTGAAGCTTTCTTT
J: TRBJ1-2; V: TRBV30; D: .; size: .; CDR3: CAWSALSLWGYTF; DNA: TGTGCCTGGAGCGCCCTATCCCTTTGGGGCTACACCTTC
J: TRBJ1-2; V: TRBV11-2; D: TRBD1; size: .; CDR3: CASSFEDRVYGYTF; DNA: TGTGCCAGCAGCTTTGAGGACAGGGTCTATGGCTACACCTTC
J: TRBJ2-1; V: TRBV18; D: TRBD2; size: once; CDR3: CASSLIGGSSYNEQFF; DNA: TGTGCCAGCTCACTGATCGGCGGGAGTTCCTACAATGAGCAGTTCTTC
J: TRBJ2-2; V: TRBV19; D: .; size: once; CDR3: CASSRRAGELFF; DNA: TGTGCCAGTAGTAGAAGGGCCGGGGAGCTGTTTTTT
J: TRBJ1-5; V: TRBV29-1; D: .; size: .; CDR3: CSVRDSYSNQPQHF; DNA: TGCAGCGTGCGGGACTCTTATAGCAATCAGCCCCAGCATTTT
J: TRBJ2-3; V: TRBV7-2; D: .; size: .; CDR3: CASSLIGGGRTDTQYF; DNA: TGTGCCAGCAGCTTAATCGGGGGAGGCAGGACAGATACGCAGTATTTT
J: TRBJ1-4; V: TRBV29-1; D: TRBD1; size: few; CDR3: CSVLGRGETNEKLFF; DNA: TGCAGCGTTCTAGGCAGGGGGGAAACTAATGAAAAACTGTTTTTT
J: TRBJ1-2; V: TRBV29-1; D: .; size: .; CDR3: CSVEVAPWGNYGYTF; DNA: TGCAGCGTTGAGGTAGCGCCATGGGGGAACTATGGCTACACCTTC
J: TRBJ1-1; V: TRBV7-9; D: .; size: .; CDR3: CASSLSGIPGQKNTEAFF; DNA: TGTGCCAGCAGCTTATCGGGAATCCCGGGACAAAAAAACACTGAAGCTTTCTTT
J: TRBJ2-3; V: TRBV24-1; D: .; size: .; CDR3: CATSGETDTQYF; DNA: TGTGCCACCAGTGGAGAGACAGATACGCAGTATTTT
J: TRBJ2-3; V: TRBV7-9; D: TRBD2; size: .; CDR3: CASMASGETQYF; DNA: TGTGCCAGCATGGCTAGCGGGGAAACGCAGTATTTT
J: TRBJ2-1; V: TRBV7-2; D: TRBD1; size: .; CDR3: CASSWGTGLAIEQFF; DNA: TGTGCCAGCAGCTGGGGGACAGGGCTGGCCATTGAGCAGTTCTTC
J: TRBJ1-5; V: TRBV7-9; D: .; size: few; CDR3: CASSLGTGNQPQHF; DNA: TGTGCCAGCAGCTTAGGAACCGGCAATCAGCCCCAGCATTTT
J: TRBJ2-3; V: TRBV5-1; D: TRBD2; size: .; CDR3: CASSPLAGGGDTQYF; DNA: TGCGCCAGCAGCCCATTAGCGGGAGGGGGAGATACGCAGTATTTT
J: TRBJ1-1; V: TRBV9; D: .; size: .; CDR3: CASSVAENTEAFF; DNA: TGTGCCAGCAGCGTCGCCGAGAACACTGAAGCTTTCTTT
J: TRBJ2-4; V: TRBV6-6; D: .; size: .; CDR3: CASSFAPQNIQYF; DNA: TGTGCCAGCAGCTTTGCCCCACAAAACATTCAGTACTTC
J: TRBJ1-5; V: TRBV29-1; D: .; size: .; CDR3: CSVGGGDNRPQHF; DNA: TGCAGCGTTGGGGGAGGGGACAATCGGCCCCAGCATTTT
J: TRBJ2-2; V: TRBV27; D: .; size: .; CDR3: CASSSGGGGTGELFF; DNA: TGTGCCAGCAGCTCCGGGGGAGGGGGCACCGGGGAGCTGTTTTTT
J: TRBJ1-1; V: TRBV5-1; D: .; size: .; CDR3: CASSLDGGPMNTEAFF; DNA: TGCGCCAGCAGCTTGGACGGGGGCCCAATGAACACTGAAGCTTTCTTT
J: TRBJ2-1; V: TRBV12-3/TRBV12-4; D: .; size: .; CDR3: CASSGTYNEQFF; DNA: TGTGCCAGCAGCGGAACCTACAATGAGCAGTTCTTC
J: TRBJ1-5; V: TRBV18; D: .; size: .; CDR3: CASCQGLKQPQHF; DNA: TGTGCCAGCTGTCAGGGCTTAAAACAGCCCCAGCATTTT
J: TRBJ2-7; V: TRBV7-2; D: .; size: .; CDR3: CASSLLLEQYF; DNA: TGTGCCAGCAGCTTACTACTTGAGCAGTACTTC
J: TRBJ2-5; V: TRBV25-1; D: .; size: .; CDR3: CASSTTGETQYF; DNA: TGTGCCAGCAGTACCACGGGGGAGACCCAGTACTTC
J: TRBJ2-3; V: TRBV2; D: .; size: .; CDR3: CASSERWAKDTQYF; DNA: TGTGCCAGCAGTGAACGCTGGGCAAAAGATACGCAGTATTTT
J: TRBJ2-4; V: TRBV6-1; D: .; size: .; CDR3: CASSTQMVDIQYF; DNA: TGTGCCAGCAGTACCCAAATGGTAGACATTCAGTACTTC
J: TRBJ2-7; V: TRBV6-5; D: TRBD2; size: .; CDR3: CASGRAYEQYF; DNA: TGTGCCAGCGGGAGGGCCTACGAGCAGTACTTC
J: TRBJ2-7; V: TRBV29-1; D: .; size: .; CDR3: CSVCGTAYSYEQYF; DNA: TGCAGCGTTTGTGGGACGGCCTACTCCTACGAGCAGTACTTC
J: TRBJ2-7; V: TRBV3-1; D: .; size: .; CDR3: CASSQGLSLGSGEQYF; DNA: TGTGCCAGCAGCCAGGGACTTAGCCTAGGCTCGGGCGAGCAGTACTTC
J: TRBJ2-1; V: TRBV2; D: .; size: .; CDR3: CASSKGRGPYNEQFF; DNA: TGTGCCAGCAGTAAGGGGAGGGGGCCCTACAATGAGCAGTTCTTC
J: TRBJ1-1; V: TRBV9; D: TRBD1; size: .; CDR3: CASSARDRNTEAFF; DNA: TGTGCCAGCAGCGCCCGGGACAGGAACACTGAAGCTTTCTTT
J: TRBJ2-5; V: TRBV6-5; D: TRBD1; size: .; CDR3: CASSFGQGGEETQYF; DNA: TGTGCCAGCAGTTTCGGACAGGGTGGGGAAGAGACCCAGTACTTC
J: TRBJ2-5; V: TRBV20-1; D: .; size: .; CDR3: CSARLASRETQYF; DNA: TGCAGTGCTAGACTGGCTTCGAGGGAGACCCAGTACTTC
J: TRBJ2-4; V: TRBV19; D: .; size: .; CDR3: CASSIIAKNIQYF; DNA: TGTGCCAGTAGTATAATAGCCAAAAACATTCAGTACTTC
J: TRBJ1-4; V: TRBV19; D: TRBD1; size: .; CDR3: CATRRDREREKLFF; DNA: TGTGCCACGCGACGGGACAGGGAACGTGAAAAACTGTTTTTT
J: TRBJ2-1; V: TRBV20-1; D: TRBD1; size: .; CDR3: CSASTPGQGNYNEQFF; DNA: TGCAGTGCTAGCACACCGGGACAGGGAAACTACAATGAGCAGTTCTTC
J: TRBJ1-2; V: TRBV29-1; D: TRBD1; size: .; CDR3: CSGSGQGMHGYTF; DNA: TGCAGCGGGTCGGGACAGGGGATGCATGGCTACACCTTC
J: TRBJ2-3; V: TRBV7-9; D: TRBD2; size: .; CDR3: CASSSPGLAGGPDTQYF; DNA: TGTGCCAGCAGCTCACCGGGACTAGCGGGAGGGCCAGATACGCAGTATTTT
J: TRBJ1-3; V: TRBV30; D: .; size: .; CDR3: CAWSASRTDLSGNTIYF; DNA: TGTGCCTGGAGTGCCAGTAGGACGGACCTCTCTGGAAACACCATATATTTT
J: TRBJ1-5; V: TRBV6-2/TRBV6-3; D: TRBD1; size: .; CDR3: CASGDRANQPQHF; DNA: TGTGCCAGCGGAGACAGGGCTAATCAGCCCCAGCATTTT
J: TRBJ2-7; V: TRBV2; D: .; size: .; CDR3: CASSEQTSEQYF; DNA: TGTGCCAGCAGTGAACAGACATCCGAGCAGTACTTC
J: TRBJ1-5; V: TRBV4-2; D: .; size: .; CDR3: CASSHGEGTAYSNQPQHF; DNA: TGTGCCAGCAGCCACGGTGAGGGGACGGCATATAGCAATCAGCCCCAGCATTTT